The present T cell receptor beta chain was sequenced within a study of T-cell memory formation after mild COVID-19. TCRdb recomputed calls from the 5' RACE reads with MiXCR, one row per CDR3 protein. The sample carries roughly 400,000 distinct CDR3 sequences, 20% to 30% recorded once. V was pared by 3 bases and J by 8 bases, with 10 bases between. The CDR3 contains 12 residues. The sequencing sample was made of PBMCs or a T cell subset sorted from them (not recorded which). The chain uses TRBV12-3 or TRBV12-4 and TRBJ1-2; no definite D call. The source of this sequence is an adult woman who had mild COVID-19 (a few samples of this study predate the infection). Cell type and time point are not known. The chain's CDR3 is CASSLGLGGYTF. For the CDR3, the DNA is TGTGCCAGCAGTTTGGGCCTGGGCGGCTACACCTTC.